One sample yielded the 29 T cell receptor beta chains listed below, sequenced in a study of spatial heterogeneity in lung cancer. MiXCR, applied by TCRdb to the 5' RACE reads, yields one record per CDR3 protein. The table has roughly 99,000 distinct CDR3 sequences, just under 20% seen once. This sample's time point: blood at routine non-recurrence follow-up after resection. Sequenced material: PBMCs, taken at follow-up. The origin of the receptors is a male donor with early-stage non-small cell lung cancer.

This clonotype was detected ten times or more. The CDR3 loop reads CASSLSGAPNSPLHF. DNA for the CDR3: TGTGCCAGCAGTTTATCCGGGGCCCCGAATTCACCCCTCCACTTT. V is TRBV27 and J is TRBJ1-6; a possible D gene is TRBD1 (5 bases). Germline V gives CDR1 MNHEY, CDR2 SMNVEV (reference sequence). V shed 0 bases and J shed 7 bases, with 10 bases lying between them. The CDR3 totals 15 residues.

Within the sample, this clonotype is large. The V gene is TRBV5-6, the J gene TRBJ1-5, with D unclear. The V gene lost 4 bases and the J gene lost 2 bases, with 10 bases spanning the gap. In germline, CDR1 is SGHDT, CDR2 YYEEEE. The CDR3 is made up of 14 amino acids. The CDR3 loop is CASSPGRGNQPQHF. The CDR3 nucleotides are TGTGCCAGCAGCCCTGGGAGGGGCAATCAGCCCCAGCATTTT.

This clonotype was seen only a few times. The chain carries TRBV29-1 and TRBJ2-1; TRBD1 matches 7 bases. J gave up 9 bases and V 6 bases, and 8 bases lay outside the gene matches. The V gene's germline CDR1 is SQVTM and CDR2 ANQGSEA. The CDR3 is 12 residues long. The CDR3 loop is CSVQTGIGEQFF. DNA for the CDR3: TGCAGCGTCCAGACAGGGATTGGTGAGCAGTTCTTC.

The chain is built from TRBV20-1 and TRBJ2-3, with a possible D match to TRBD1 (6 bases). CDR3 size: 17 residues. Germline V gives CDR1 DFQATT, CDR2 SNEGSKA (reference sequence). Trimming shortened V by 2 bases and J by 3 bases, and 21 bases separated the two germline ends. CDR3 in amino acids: CSARNALREDRTDTQYF. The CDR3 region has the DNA TGCAGTGCTAGAAATGCCCTTCGGGAAGACAGGACAGATACGCAGTATTTT.

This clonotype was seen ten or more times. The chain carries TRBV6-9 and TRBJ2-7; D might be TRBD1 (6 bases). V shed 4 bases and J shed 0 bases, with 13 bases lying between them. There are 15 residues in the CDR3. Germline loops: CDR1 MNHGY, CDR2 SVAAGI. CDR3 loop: CASSWPRTVSYEQYV. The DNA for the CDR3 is TGTGCCAGCAGTTGGCCTAGGACAGTCTCCTACGAGCAGTACGTC.

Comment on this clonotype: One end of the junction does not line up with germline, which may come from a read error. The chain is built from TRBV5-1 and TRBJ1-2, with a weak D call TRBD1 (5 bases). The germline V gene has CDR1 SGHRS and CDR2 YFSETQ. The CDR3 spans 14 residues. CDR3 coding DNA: TGTGCCAGCAGCTTAGGGGCGTCGAGCTATGGCTACACCTTC. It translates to CASSLGASSYGYTF. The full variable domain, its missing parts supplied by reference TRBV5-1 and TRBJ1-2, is KAGVTQTPRYLIKTRGQQVTLSCSPISGHRSVSWYQQTPGQGLQFLFEYFSETQRNKGNFPGRFSGRQFSNSRSEMNVSTLELGDSALYLCASSLGASSYGYTFGSGTRLTVV.

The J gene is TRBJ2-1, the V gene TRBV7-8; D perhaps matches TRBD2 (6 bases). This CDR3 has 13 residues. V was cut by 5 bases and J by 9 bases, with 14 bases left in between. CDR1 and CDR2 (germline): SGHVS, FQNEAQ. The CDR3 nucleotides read TGTGCCAGCAGCCTGACTAGGCGTCCTGAGCAGTTCTTC. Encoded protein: CASSLTRRPEQFF.

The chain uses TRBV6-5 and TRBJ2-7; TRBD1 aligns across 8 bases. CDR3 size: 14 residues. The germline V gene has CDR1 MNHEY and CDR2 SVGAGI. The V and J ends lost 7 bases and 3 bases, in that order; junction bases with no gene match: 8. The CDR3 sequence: CASKRTGSGYEQYV. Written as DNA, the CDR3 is TGTGCCAGCAAACGGACAGGGAGCGGCTACGAGCAGTACGTC.

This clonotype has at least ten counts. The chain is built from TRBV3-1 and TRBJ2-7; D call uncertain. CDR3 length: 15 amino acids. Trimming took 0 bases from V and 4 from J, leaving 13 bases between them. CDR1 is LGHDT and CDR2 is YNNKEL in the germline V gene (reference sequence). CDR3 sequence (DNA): TGTGCCAGCAGCCAAGATCAAGGTGGGCGGTACGAGCAGTACGTC. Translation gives CASSQDQGGRYEQYV.

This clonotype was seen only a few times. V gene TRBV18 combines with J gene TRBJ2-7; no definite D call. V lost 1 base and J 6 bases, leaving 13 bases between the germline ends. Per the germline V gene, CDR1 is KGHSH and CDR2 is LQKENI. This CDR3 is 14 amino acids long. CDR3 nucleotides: TGTGCCAGCTCACCACGGGCTAGTGCCGCCGAGCAGTACTTC. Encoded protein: CASSPRASAAEQYF.

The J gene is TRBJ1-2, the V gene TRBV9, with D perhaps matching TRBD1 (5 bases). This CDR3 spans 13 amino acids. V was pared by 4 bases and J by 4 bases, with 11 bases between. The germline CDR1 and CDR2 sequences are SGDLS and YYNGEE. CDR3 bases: TGTGCCAGCAGCAAGGGGACGGGCTATGGCTACACCTTC. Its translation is CASSKGTGYGYTF.

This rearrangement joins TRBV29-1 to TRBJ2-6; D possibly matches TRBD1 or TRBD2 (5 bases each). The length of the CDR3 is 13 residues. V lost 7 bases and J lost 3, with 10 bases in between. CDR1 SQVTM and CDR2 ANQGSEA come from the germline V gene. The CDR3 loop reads CSGGAFGANVLTF. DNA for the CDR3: TGCAGCGGAGGGGCCTTTGGGGCCAACGTCCTGACTTTC.

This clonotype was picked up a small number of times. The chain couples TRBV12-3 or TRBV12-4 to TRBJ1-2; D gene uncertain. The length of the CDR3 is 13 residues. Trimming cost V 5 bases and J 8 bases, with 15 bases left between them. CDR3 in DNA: TGTGCCAGCAGTACCCTCCCCGGCCGGGGCTACACCTTC. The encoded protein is CASSTLPGRGYTF.

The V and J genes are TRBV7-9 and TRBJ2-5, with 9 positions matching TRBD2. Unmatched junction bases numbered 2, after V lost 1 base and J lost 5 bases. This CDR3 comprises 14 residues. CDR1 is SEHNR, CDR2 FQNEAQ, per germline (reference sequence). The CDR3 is CASSLEGLAETQYF. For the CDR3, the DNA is TGTGCCAGCAGCTTAGAAGGACTAGCGGAGACCCAGTACTTC.

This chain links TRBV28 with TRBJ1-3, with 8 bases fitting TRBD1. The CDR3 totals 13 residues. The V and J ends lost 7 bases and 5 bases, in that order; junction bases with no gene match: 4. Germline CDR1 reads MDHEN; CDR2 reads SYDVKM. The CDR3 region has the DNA TGTGCCAGCACAACAGGGGGTCGAAACACCATATATTTT. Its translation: CASTTGGRNTIYF.

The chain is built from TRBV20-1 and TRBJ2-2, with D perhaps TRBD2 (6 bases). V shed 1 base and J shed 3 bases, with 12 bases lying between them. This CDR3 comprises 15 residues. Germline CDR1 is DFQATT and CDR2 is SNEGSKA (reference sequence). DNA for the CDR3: TGCAGTGCTAGAGGGAGGGAGTCGGACACCGGGGAGCTGTTTTTT. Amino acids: CSARGRESDTGELFF.

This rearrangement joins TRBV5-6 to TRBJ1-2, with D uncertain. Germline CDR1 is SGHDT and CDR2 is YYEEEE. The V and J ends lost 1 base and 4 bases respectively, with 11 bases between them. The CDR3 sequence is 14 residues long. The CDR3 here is CASSLKVPTYGYTF. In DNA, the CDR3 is TGTGCCAGCAGCTTGAAGGTTCCCACCTATGGCTACACCTTC.

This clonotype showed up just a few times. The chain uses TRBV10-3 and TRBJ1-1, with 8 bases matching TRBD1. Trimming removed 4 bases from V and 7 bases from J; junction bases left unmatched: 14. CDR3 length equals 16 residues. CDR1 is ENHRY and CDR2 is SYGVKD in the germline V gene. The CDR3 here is CAISGTVQGASNEAFF. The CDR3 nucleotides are TGTGCCATCAGTGGTACTGTTCAGGGGGCGAGTAATGAAGCTTTCTTT.

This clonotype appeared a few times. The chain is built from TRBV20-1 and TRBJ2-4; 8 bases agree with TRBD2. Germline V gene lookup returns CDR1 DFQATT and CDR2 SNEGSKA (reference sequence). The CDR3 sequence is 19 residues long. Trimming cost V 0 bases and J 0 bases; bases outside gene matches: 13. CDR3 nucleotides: TGCAGTGCTAGAGATATTTTCGCGGGAGGTGACCTAGCCAAAAACATTCAGTACTTC. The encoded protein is CSARDIFAGGDLAKNIQYF.

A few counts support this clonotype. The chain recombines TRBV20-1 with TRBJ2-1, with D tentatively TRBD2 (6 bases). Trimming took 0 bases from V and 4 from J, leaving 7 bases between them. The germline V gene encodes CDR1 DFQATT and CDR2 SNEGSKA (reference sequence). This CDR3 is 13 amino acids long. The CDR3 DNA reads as TGCAGTGCTAGAGATCGGGGGTACAATGAGCAGTTCTTC. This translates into CSARDRGYNEQFF.

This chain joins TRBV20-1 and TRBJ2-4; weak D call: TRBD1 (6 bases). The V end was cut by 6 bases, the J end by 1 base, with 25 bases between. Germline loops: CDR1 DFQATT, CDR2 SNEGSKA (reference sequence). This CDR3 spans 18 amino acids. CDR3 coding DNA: TGCAGTGCCAATCCACCACCGACAGGTGGAGAGGCCAAAAACATTCAGTACTTC. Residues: CSANPPPTGGEAKNIQYF.

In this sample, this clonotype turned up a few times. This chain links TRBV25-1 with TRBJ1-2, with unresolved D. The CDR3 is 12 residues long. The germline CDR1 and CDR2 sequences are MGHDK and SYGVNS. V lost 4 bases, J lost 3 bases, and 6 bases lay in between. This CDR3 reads CASSGNDYGYTF. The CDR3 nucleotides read TGTGCCAGCAGTGGTAATGACTATGGCTACACCTTC.

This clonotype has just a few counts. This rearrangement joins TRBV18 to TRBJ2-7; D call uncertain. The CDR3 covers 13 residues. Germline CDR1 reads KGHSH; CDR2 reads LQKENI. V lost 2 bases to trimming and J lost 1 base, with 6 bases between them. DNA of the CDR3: TGTGCCAGCTCACCAGGAGCGTCCTACGAGCAGTACGTC. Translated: CASSPGASYEQYV.

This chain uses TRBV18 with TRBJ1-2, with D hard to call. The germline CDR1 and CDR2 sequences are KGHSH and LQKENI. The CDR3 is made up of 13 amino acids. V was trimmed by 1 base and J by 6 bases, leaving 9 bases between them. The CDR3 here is CASSPLGMDGYTF. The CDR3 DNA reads TGTGCCAGCTCACCACTGGGAATGGATGGCTACACCTTC. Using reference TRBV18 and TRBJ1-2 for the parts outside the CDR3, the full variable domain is NAGVMQNPRHLVRRRGQEARLRCSPMKGHSHVYWYRQLPEEGLKFMVYLQKENIIDESGMPKERFSAEFPKEGPSILRIQQVVRGDSAAYFCASSPLGMDGYTFGSGTRLTVV.

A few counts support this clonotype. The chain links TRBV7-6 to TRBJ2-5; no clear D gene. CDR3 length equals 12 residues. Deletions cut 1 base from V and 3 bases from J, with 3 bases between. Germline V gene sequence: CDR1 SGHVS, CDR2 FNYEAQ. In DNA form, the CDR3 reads TGTGCCAGCAGCTTAGTAGAAGAGACCCAGTACTTC. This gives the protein CASSLVEETQYF.

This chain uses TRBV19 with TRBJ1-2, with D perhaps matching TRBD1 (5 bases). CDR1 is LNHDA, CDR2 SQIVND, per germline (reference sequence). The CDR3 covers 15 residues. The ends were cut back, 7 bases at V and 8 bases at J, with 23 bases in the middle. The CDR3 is CASTPGRMYEVGYTF. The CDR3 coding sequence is TGTGCCAGTACCCCGGGACGAATGTACGAGGTCGGCTACACCTTC. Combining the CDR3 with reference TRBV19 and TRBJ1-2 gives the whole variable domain DGGITQSPKYLFRKEGQNVTLSCEQNLNHDAMYWYRQDPGQGLRLIYYSQIVNDFQKGDIAEGYSVSREKKESFPLTVTSAQKNPTAFYLCASTPGRMYEVGYTFGSGTRLTVV.

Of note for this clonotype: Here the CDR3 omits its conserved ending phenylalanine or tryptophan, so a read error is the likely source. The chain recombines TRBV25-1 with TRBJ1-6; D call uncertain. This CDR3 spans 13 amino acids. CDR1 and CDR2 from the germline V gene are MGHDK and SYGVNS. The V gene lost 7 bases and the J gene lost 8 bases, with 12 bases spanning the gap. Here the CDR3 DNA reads TGTGCCAGCAAGGGCCAGAGCTATTCACCCCTCCACCTT. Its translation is CASKGQSYSPLHL.

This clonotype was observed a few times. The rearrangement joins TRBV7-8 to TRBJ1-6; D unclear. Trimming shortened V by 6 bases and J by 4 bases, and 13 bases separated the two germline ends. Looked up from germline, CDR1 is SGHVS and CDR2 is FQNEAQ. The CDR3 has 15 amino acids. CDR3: CASRYYDTYNSPLHF. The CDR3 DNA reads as TGTGCCAGCAGATATTACGACACGTATAATTCACCCCTCCACTTT.

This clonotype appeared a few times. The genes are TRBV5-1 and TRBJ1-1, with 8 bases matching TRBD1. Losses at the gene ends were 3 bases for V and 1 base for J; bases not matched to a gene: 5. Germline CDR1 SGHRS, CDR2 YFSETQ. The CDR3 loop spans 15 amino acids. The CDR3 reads CASSSTGTGNTEAFF. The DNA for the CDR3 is TGCGCCAGCAGCTCTACCGGGACAGGGAACACTGAAGCTTTCTTT.